This entry is about one T cell receptor (beta chain). This specimen belongs to a study of blood T cell repertoires in COVID-19. The wider study: Acute-phase and convalescent COVID-19 samples originated in the United States, Italy and Spain. T cells, B-cell-depleted T cells, or PBMCs provided the cDNA or gDNA that served as material.

The germline CDR1 and CDR2 sequences are SGDLS and YYNGEE. This CDR3 comprises 15 residues. V lost 0 bases and J lost 3, with 10 bases in between. Per the original data handling: Amplification of reference gene primers provided the estimated nucleated cell counts. The data were produced by immunoSEQ multiplex PCR, yet TCRdb's version contains in-frame clones alone and is incomplete. D and trimming were read from the DNA, whereas the V and J calls and clone size are those reported in that table. The sample records 130,000 to 150,000 clones, approximately 80% being singletons. This clonotype was obtained from a human donor in a cohort sampled during active COVID-19. The chain uses TRBV9 and TRBJ1-3, with D tentatively TRBD1 (5 bases). Sequencing was performed on peripheral blood. CDR3 in amino acids: CASSVARGYGNTIYF. The CDR3 DNA is TGTGCCAGCAGCGTAGCTCGGGGGTATGGAAACACCATATATTTT.